The 7 T cell receptor beta chains below were found in one sample sequenced in a study of prognosis after radiotherapy for stage I lung cancer. Starting from genomic DNA, TCR beta CDR3 was amplified through two-round multiplex PCR. The use of primers specific to each TRBV and TRBJ gene characterized first-round PCR. TCRdb passed the multiplex PCR reads through MiXCR, listing each CDR3 protein once. The table records tens of thousands of distinct CDR3 sequences, roughly 35% of them present only once. Specimen: PBMCs, collected before or after stereotactic body radiation therapy (not recorded which). The receptors originated from a donor over 45 with non-small cell lung cancer.

This clonotype was seen more than once but under ten times. This chain uses TRBV19 with TRBJ1-2, with 9 nucleotides matching TRBD1. V dropped 5 bases and J dropped 0; count of bases not matched to a gene: 7. From germline, CDR1 is LNHDA and CDR2 SQIVND (reference sequence). The CDR3 runs 16 residues. The CDR3 sequence is CASSPRTGETNYGYTF. DNA for the CDR3: TGTGCCAGTAGTCCGAGGACAGGGGAGACTAACTATGGCTACACCTTC.

As to this clonotype: This may be a read error, as it is one base from a much larger clone. The chain has TRBV9 and TRBJ2-3; D could derive from TRBD1 or TRBD2 (5 bases each). The CDR3 sequence is 15 residues long. In germline, CDR1 is SGDLS, CDR2 YYNGEE. The CDR3 reads CASSPQWGFTYTQYF. The CDR3 bases are TGTGCCAGCAGCCCCCAGTGGGGGTTCACATATACGCAGTATTTT.

With regard to this clonotype: This may arise from a read error, as a much more abundant clone is one base away. The rearrangement joins TRBV12-3 or TRBV12-4 to TRBJ2-7, with D perhaps matching TRBD2 (5 bases). Trimming removed 6 bases at V and 6 bases at J, with 15 bases between. This CDR3 contains 13 residues. The CDR3 region has the DNA TGTGCCAGCAGCCACCTGGGAGCGACCGAGCAGTACTTC. The encoded protein is CASSHLGATEQYF.

This clonotype appeared many times. The chain is built from TRBV6-1 and TRBJ2-3, with TRBD2 matching 8 bases. The junction had 15 bases not matched to a gene; V was cut back by 6 bases and J by 4 bases. The length of the CDR3 is 17 residues. In germline, CDR1 is MNHNS, CDR2 SASEGT. CDR3: CASRRRTSGGGADTQYF. CDR3 sequence (DNA): TGTGCCAGCAGACGCCGAACTAGCGGCGGAGGCGCAGATACGCAGTATTTT.

V and J are TRBV6-1 and TRBJ2-3, with D possibly being TRBD2 (7 bases). The V gene's germline CDR1 is MNHNS and CDR2 SASEGT. The ends were cut back, 7 bases at V and 4 bases at J, with 18 bases in the middle. CDR3 length: 15 amino acids. DNA for the CDR3: TGTGCCAGCACCGAAACGGGGGGCGGCTCAGATACGCAGTATTTT. Its protein is CASTETGGGSDTQYF.

This clonotype showed up many times. The gene calls are TRBV7-8 and TRBJ2-7, with TRBD2 as a possible D gene (5 bases). CDR3 size: 12 residues. Looked up from germline, CDR1 is SGHVS and CDR2 is FQNEAQ. The ends were cut back, 5 bases at V and 6 bases at J, with 11 bases in the middle. The CDR3 sequence: CASSLGMVEQYF. In DNA form, the CDR3 reads TGTGCCAGCAGCCTCGGGATGGTCGAGCAGTACTTC.

This clonotype was counted many times. V usage is TRBV7-8 and J usage is TRBJ2-7, with TRBD1 matching 8 bases. Germline CDR1 SGHVS, CDR2 FQNEAQ. The V and J ends lost 5 bases and 5 bases, in that order; junction bases with no gene match: 14. The CDR3 totals 16 residues. This chain's CDR3 is CASSHRTREQGDEQYF. The CDR3, as DNA: TGTGCCAGCAGCCATAGGACCAGGGAACAGGGGGACGAGCAGTACTTC.